The next 8 T cell receptor beta chains were all read from a single sample in a study of T cell responses to AZD1222 COVID-19 vaccine. Clones were read by immunoSEQ multiplex PCR, and TCRdb kept only the in-frame ones, dropping some. The sample lists 200,000 to 250,000 clones; about 95% were seen once. Sequenced here: peripheral blood, sampled 28 days after the second dose of the MenACWY control vaccine. All receptors derive from an adult who received the MenACWY meningococcal vaccine as a control.

The chain has TRBV6-6 and TRBJ2-3; D gene uncertain. The ends were cut back, 2 bases at V and 6 bases at J, with 15 bases in the middle. The CDR3 loop spans 15 amino acids. The germline V gene encodes CDR1 MNHNY and CDR2 SVGAGI (reference sequence). CDR3 nucleotide sequence: TGTGCCAGCAGTTACGAGGCACCCGCGTCCGATACGCAGTATTTT. Residues: CASSYEAPASDTQYF.

The count of this clone is one. The J gene is TRBJ1-1, the V gene TRBV28; tentatively, D is TRBD1 (6 bases). The CDR3 is 15 residues long. V lost 4 bases and J lost 1, with 13 bases in between. CDR1 is MDHEN and CDR2 is SYDVKM in the germline V gene. CDR3 sequence: CASSYGGAANTEAFF. The CDR3 bases are TGTGCCAGCAGTTACGGGGGGGCTGCGAACACTGAAGCTTTCTTT.

The rearrangement uses TRBV19 and TRBJ1-5; maybe TRBD1 (6 bases). The CDR3 is made up of 16 amino acids. Germline assignment: CDR1 LNHDA and CDR2 SQIVND (reference sequence). The V end was cut by 3 bases, the J end by 2 bases, with 14 bases between. For the CDR3, the DNA is TGTGCCAGTAGTATTCCGTTACCAGGGGGCAATCAGCCCCAGCATTTT. It yields the protein CASSIPLPGGNQPQHF. Using reference TRBV19 and TRBJ1-5 for the parts outside the CDR3, the full variable domain is DGGITQSPKYLFRKEGQNVTLSCEQNLNHDAMYWYRQDPGQGLRLIYYSQIVNDFQKGDIAEGYSVSREKKESFPLTVTSAQKNPTAFYLCASSIPLPGGNQPQHFGDGTRLSIL.

The rearrangement uses TRBV6-5 and TRBJ2-7; 9 nucleotides match TRBD2. The trim removed 2 bases at V and 2 bases at J, leaving 4 bases unmatched. Per the germline V gene, CDR1 is MNHEY and CDR2 is SVGAGI. The CDR3 loop spans 15 amino acids. The CDR3 loop reads CASSYGSGGTYEQYF. The CDR3 DNA follows: TGTGCCAGCAGTTACGGTAGCGGGGGCACCTACGAGCAGTACTTC.

The chain employs TRBV28 and TRBJ1-2; a weak D match, TRBD1 (5 bases). CDR1 is MDHEN, CDR2 SYDVKM, per germline. CDR3 length equals 12 residues. V lost 8 bases, J lost 6 bases, and 13 bases lay in between. The CDR3 spells CASALQGDGYTF. CDR3 in DNA: TGTGCCAGCGCGCTTCAGGGAGATGGCTACACCTTC.

The J gene is TRBJ2-7, the V gene TRBV7-6; D gene ambiguous. Trimming took off 5 bases at V and 7 bases at J, with 15 bases between the two ends. From germline, CDR1 is SGHVS and CDR2 FNYEAQ. There are 13 residues in the CDR3. The CDR3 reads CASSPTPAREQYF. The CDR3, as DNA: TGTGCCAGCAGCCCGACCCCTGCGAGGGAGCAGTACTTC.

V and J are TRBV7-8 and TRBJ2-6; D unresolved. Trimming removed 5 bases at V and 0 bases at J, with 17 bases between. Germline V gene sequence: CDR1 SGHVS, CDR2 FQNEAQ. This CDR3 has 18 residues. This CDR3 is CASSPAETYSSGANVLTF. The CDR3, as DNA: TGTGCCAGCAGCCCGGCAGAAACGTATTCCTCTGGGGCCAACGTCCTGACTTTC.

This clone has just a few counts. V usage is TRBV7-2 and J usage is TRBJ2-5; the match to TRBD2 covers 14 bases. Per the germline V gene, CDR1 is SGHTA and CDR2 is FQGNSA. CDR3 length: 17 amino acids. V gave up 4 bases and J gave up 0 bases; unmatched junction bases: 4. Written as DNA, the CDR3 is TGTGCCAGCAGCTCCCGGACTAGCGGGAGGTACCAAGAGACCCAGTACTTC. It codes for CASSSRTSGRYQETQYF.